The 30 T cell receptor beta chains below were found in one sample sequenced in a study of T cell repertoires in cytomegalovirus infection. TCRdb fed the reads into MiXCR, producing one record per CDR3 protein. In the table there are around 530,000 distinct CDR3 sequences, about 15% of which are singletons. What was sequenced was CD8+ T cells from PBMCs. Every receptor here comes from a human donor in good health (CMV status not recorded). Some clones in this sample may be carry-over from other donors' samples.

The V gene is TRBV6-5, the J gene TRBJ2-7; maybe TRBD1 (5 bases). This CDR3 is 15 amino acids long. Germline CDR1 reads MNHEY; CDR2 reads SVGAGI. The V end lost 0 bases, the J end lost 4 bases, and 13 bases lay between the germline ends. This chain's CDR3 is CASSYSRQGWYEQYF. The CDR3, as DNA: TGTGCCAGCAGTTACTCGAGGCAGGGATGGTACGAGCAGTACTTC.

The V and J genes are TRBV27 and TRBJ1-2, with D unclear. Trimming removed 3 bases from V and 4 bases from J, with 12 bases in between. This CDR3 has 14 residues. CDR1 and CDR2 (germline): MNHEY, SMNVEV (reference sequence). CDR3 coding DNA: TGTGCCAGCAGTTTTGCCGGGTTATCCTATGGCTACACCTTC. Amino acid sequence: CASSFAGLSYGYTF.

The chain has TRBV10-3 and TRBJ1-1, with D unclear. This CDR3 contains 16 residues. V dropped 3 bases and J dropped 0 bases, with 14 bases sitting between them. Germline CDR1 reads ENHRY; CDR2 reads SYGVKD. CDR3 nucleotide sequence: TGTGCCATCAGTGAAGAGGTAGCTTTTATGAACACTGAAGCTTTCTTT. It is translated as CAISEEVAFMNTEAFF.

This clonotype was counted at least ten times. The chain carries TRBV6-2 or TRBV6-3 and TRBJ2-1, with 15 bases lining up with TRBD2. The V gene's germline CDR1 is MNHEY and CDR2 SVGEGT. The CDR3 contains 16 residues. Trimming took 5 bases from V and 8 from J; bases not matched to a gene: 7. In nucleotides, the CDR3 is TGTGCCAGCAGTCCAGGACTAGCGGGAGGGCCCGATGAGCAGTTCTTC. Protein sequence: CASSPGLAGGPDEQFF.

The rearrangement uses TRBV6-5 and TRBJ1-2, with a weak D call TRBD1 (6 bases). V was pared by 6 bases and J by 5 bases, with 16 bases between. Germline V lookup: CDR1 MNHEY, CDR2 SVGAGI. The CDR3 has 14 residues. The CDR3 loop is CASSLLRGAYGYTF. The CDR3 DNA follows: TGTGCCAGCAGCCTCCTAAGGGGGGCGTATGGCTACACCTTC.

This clonotype has a count of ten or more. The chain employs TRBV7-2 and TRBJ2-2, with 12 bases matching TRBD2. Germline V gives CDR1 SGHTA, CDR2 FQGNSA. V dropped 5 bases and J dropped 5; count of bases not matched to a gene: 6. CDR3 length: 16 amino acids. CDR3 in DNA: TGTGCCAGCAGCGCGGAACTAGCGGGGGGAACCGGGGAGCTGTTTTTT. Its protein is CASSAELAGGTGELFF.

This clonotype was picked up a small number of times. J is TRBJ1-1 and V is TRBV27; D uncertain. There are 16 residues in the CDR3. CDR1 MNHEY and CDR2 SMNVEV come from the germline V gene (reference sequence). Trimming removed 8 bases from V and 1 base from J, with 20 bases in between. The CDR3 nucleotides are TGTGCCAGCCATGCCGACCTGGACCTGACGAACACTGAAGCTTTCTTT. This sequence encodes CASHADLDLTNTEAFF.

This clonotype was detected a few times. V is TRBV24-1 and J is TRBJ2-1, with 7 bases lining up with TRBD2. Losses at the gene ends were 4 bases for V and 2 bases for J; bases not matched to a gene: 4. The germline V gene encodes CDR1 KGHDR and CDR2 SFDVKD. This CDR3 comprises 15 residues. CDR3: CATSEGGIPYNEQFF. Written as DNA, the CDR3 is TGTGCCACCAGTGAGGGAGGGATCCCCTACAATGAGCAGTTCTTC.

There are a few counts of this clonotype. The chain is built from TRBV27 and TRBJ2-1, with D unclear. The CDR3 has 12 amino acids. Trimming pared 2 bases from V and 6 bases from J, leaving 5 bases between. Germline V gene sequence: CDR1 MNHEY, CDR2 SMNVEV (reference sequence). The CDR3 is CASSLKSNEQFF. The DNA of the CDR3 is TGTGCCAGCAGTTTAAAGAGCAATGAGCAGTTCTTC.

This clonotype has ten or more counts. The chain employs TRBV7-3 and TRBJ2-3; 11 nucleotides line up with TRBD2. J gave up 7 bases and V 5 bases, and 5 bases lay outside the gene matches. Per the germline V gene, CDR1 is SGHTA and CDR2 is FQGTGA. The CDR3 spans 14 residues. CDR3 nucleotide sequence: TGTGCCAGCAGCCTAGCGGGGGGAACAAATACGCAGTATTTT. Protein sequence: CASSLAGGTNTQYF.

This clonotype has at least ten counts. The V call is TRBV7-9, the J call TRBJ2-1, with 7 bases fitting TRBD1. J was trimmed by 7 bases and V by 2 bases; bases with no gene match: 11. Germline CDR1 and CDR2: SEHNR and FQNEAQ (reference sequence). The CDR3 consists of 16 residues. In DNA, the CDR3 is TGTGCCAGCAGCTTAAAGAGGGACAGTGGAGCGAATGAGCAGTTCTTC. It specifies CASSLKRDSGANEQFF.

This clonotype was recorded at least ten times. The rearrangement uses TRBV7-8 and TRBJ1-1; the D is unclear. The CDR3 totals 14 residues. V was shortened by 1 base and J by 0 bases, with 6 bases between the two germline ends. Germline assignment: CDR1 SGHVS and CDR2 FQNEAQ. For the CDR3, the DNA is TGTGCCAGCAGCTTAGGAGTCATGAACACTGAAGCTTTCTTT. Its translation: CASSLGVMNTEAFF.

The chain couples TRBV20-1 to TRBJ1-5, with D unclear. The CDR3 contains 13 residues. Germline V gene sequence: CDR1 DFQATT, CDR2 SNEGSKA (reference sequence). Trimming cost V 0 bases and J 2 bases, with 5 bases left between them. CDR3 protein: CSAREGGNQPQHF. The DNA for the CDR3 is TGCAGTGCTAGAGAAGGTGGCAATCAGCCCCAGCATTTT.

This clonotype has just a few counts. This chain uses TRBV28 with TRBJ1-6; D not resolved. The CDR3 has 12 amino acids. Germline V gene lookup returns CDR1 MDHEN and CDR2 SYDVKM. Trimming cost V 6 bases and J 9 bases, with 9 bases left between them. The CDR3 reads CASRGTGSPLHF. In DNA form, the CDR3 reads TGTGCCAGCAGGGGAACCGGTTCACCCCTCCACTTT.

There are a few counts of this clonotype. The rearrangement joins TRBV2 to TRBJ2-4; D remains unclear. V lost 6 bases, J lost 9 bases, and 9 bases lay in between. The CDR3 consists of 11 residues. From germline, CDR1 is SNHLY and CDR2 FYNNEI. The CDR3 loop reads CASRRKAIQYF. CDR3 sequence (DNA): TGTGCCAGCAGGAGAAAAGCCATTCAGTACTTC.

This clonotype was recorded many times. The junction differs from germline at one of its ends, possibly a read error. The chain recombines TRBV7-7 with TRBJ2-7; 7 bases fit TRBD1. The germline CDR1 and CDR2 sequences are SSHAT and FNYEAQ (reference sequence). The CDR3 sequence is 15 residues long. The CDR3: CASSLGSGTAYEQYF. CDR3 DNA sequence: TGTGCTAGCAGCTTAGGCTCAGGGACAGCCTACGAGCAGTACTTC.

This clonotype was counted between two and nine times. The chain carries TRBV2 and TRBJ1-1; D is perhaps TRBD1 (6 bases). Germline CDR1 SNHLY, CDR2 FYNNEI. Trimming removed 7 bases from V and 1 base from J, with 10 bases in between. There are 13 residues in the CDR3. The CDR3 DNA follows: TGTGCCAGCAAATACAGGGCGAACACTGAAGCTTTCTTT. It codes for CASKYRANTEAFF.

This clonotype was seen many times. The chain couples TRBV4-1 to TRBJ1-4; 7 nucleotides line up with TRBD1. The germline CDR1 and CDR2 sequences are MGHRA and YSYEKL. This CDR3 is 15 amino acids long. Trimming cost V 1 base and J 2 bases; bases outside gene matches: 1. The CDR3 spells CASSQVQGTNEKLFF. CDR3 DNA sequence: TGCGCCAGCAGCCAAGTACAGGGGACTAATGAAAAACTGTTTTTT.

Details on this clonotype: This may be a read error: a much more frequent sequence differs by one nucleotide. This chain uses TRBV7-4 with TRBJ2-1; 8 bases map to TRBD2. This CDR3 comprises 13 residues. Trimming removed 8 bases from V and 4 bases from J; junction bases left unmatched: 4. The V gene's germline CDR1 is SGHVT and CDR2 SQSDAQ. This CDR3 reads CASVAGCYNEQFF. CDR3 nucleotide sequence: TGTGCCAGCGTAGCGGGGTGTTACAATGAGCAGTTCTTC.

This clonotype was seen many times. V gene TRBV6-1 combines with J gene TRBJ2-7, with 16 bases identical to TRBD2. CDR3 size: 19 residues. V was clipped by 7 bases and J by 1 base; unmatched bases: 13. CDR1 and CDR2 from the germline V gene are MNHNS and SASEGT. This CDR3 reads CASIPRGTSGRAGSYEQYF. The CDR3 nucleotides read TGTGCCAGCATTCCCAGGGGGACTAGCGGGAGGGCCGGGTCCTACGAGCAGTACTTC.

This clonotype was counted at least ten times. The chain combines TRBV9 with TRBJ2-3; TRBD2 matches 12 bases. There are 17 residues in the CDR3. With V trimmed by 4 bases and J by 3 bases, 9 bases remained unmatched. The V gene's germline CDR1 is SGDLS and CDR2 YYNGEE. CDR3 residues: CASSLAGGPVETDTQYF. DNA for the CDR3: TGTGCCAGCAGCCTAGCGGGAGGGCCTGTGGAAACAGATACGCAGTATTTT.

This clonotype occurred many times. This sequence joins TRBV23-1 and TRBJ2-6; D gene ambiguous. TRBV23-1 falls under the ORF class, with uncertain function. V was clipped by 1 base and J by 0 bases, with 7 bases between them. The CDR3 contains 16 residues. The CDR3 bases are TGCGCCAGCAGTCAATATGAAAGCTCTGGGGCCAACGTCCTGACTTTC. Residues: CASSQYESSGANVLTF.

The sample holds a few counts of this clonotype. The chain is built from TRBV5-4 and TRBJ2-3; no reliable D call. The length of the CDR3 is 14 residues. With 6 bases removed from V and 5 bases from J, the gap between germline ends came to 16 bases. Looked up from germline, CDR1 is SGHNT and CDR2 is YYREEE (reference sequence). The CDR3 region is CASTLSPGGDTQYF. The CDR3 DNA is TGTGCCAGCACCCTCTCGCCTGGTGGAGATACGCAGTATTTT.

V and J are TRBV28 and TRBJ2-7, with 11 nucleotides matching TRBD2. Germline assignment: CDR1 MDHEN and CDR2 SYDVKM. The trim removed 5 bases at V and 2 bases at J, leaving 11 bases unmatched. The CDR3 sequence is 17 residues long. This chain's CDR3 is CASSPSGLAAITYEQYF. DNA of the CDR3: TGTGCCAGCAGTCCCTCGGGACTAGCGGCCATAACCTACGAGCAGTACTTC.

V gene TRBV19 combines with J gene TRBJ1-1, with TRBD1 matching 8 bases. The J segment lost 3 bases and the V segment lost 3 bases, leaving 9 bases of the junction unmatched. The CDR3 runs to 16 residues. Germline V gene sequence: CDR1 LNHDA, CDR2 SQIVND (reference sequence). CDR3 sequence reads: CASSMRGRGRDTEAFF. The CDR3 DNA follows: TGTGCCAGTAGTATGCGGGGCAGGGGGCGGGACACTGAAGCTTTCTTT. The whole variable domain, remainder taken from reference TRBV19 and TRBJ1-1, is DGGITQSPKYLFRKEGQNVTLSCEQNLNHDAMYWYRQDPGQGLRLIYYSQIVNDFQKGDIAEGYSVSREKKESFPLTVTSAQKNPTAFYLCASSMRGRGRDTEAFFGQGTRLTVV.

This clonotype was recorded many times. The V gene is TRBV19, the J gene TRBJ2-1; the D is unclear. CDR1 LNHDA and CDR2 SQIVND come from the germline V gene (reference sequence). Trimming pared 5 bases from V and 0 bases from J, leaving 17 bases between. The length of the CDR3 is 17 residues. The CDR3 DNA reads TGTGCCAGTAGTCTGAGGCTTTCTCTAAGCTCCTACAATGAGCAGTTCTTC. It specifies CASSLRLSLSSYNEQFF.

The chain employs TRBV10-3 and TRBJ1-5; TRBD1 matches 9 bases. J gave up 5 bases and V 3 bases, and 5 bases lay outside the gene matches. Germline assignment: CDR1 ENHRY and CDR2 SYGVKD. The CDR3 runs to 15 residues. The chain's CDR3 is CAISERDREYQPQHF. Here the CDR3 DNA reads TGTGCCATCAGTGAAAGGGACAGGGAGTATCAGCCCCAGCATTTT.

The chain employs TRBV9 and TRBJ1-1; D may be TRBD1 (5 bases). Per germline, CDR1 SGDLS and CDR2 YYNGEE. Deletions cut 6 bases from V and 3 bases from J, with 15 bases between. This CDR3 contains 14 residues. CDR3 sequence: CASTQTAGDTEAFF. For the CDR3, the DNA is TGTGCCAGCACTCAGACAGCGGGGGACACTGAAGCTTTCTTT.

This clonotype showed up many times. The V and J genes are TRBV7-9 and TRBJ2-7; D possibly corresponds to TRBD1 (5 bases). The V end was cut by 7 bases, the J end by 2 bases, with 15 bases between. Germline CDR1 SEHNR, CDR2 FQNEAQ (reference sequence). This CDR3 is built from 14 residues. The CDR3 DNA is TGTGCCAGCATATCCCAGGGAAAAACCTACGAGCAGTACTTC. Its translation: CASISQGKTYEQYF. Complete variable domain (other parts from reference TRBV7-9 and TRBJ2-7): DTGVSQNPRHKITKRGQNVTFRCDPISEHNRLYWYRQTLGQGPEFLTYFQNEAQLEKSRLLSDRFSAERPKGSFSTLEIQRTEQGDSAMYLCASISQGKTYEQYFGPGTRLTVT.

A few counts support this clonotype. The chain joins TRBV7-9 to TRBJ1-2; a weak D match, TRBD1 (5 bases). This CDR3 spans 16 amino acids. V dropped 4 bases and J dropped 4 bases, with 19 bases sitting between them. Germline V gene data show CDR1 as SEHNR and CDR2 as FQNEAQ (reference sequence). The DNA for the CDR3 is TGTGCCAGCAGCTCCATTTTTGAGGGGAACCTCTATGGCTACACCTTC. Translating gives CASSSIFEGNLYGYTF.